The next 3 T cell receptor beta chains were all read from a single sample in a study of T cells in Graves' hyperthyroidism and ophthalmopathy. RNA transcripts provided the source from which TCR beta CDR3 regions were amplified. The HTBI primer set was used in a first-round RT-PCR of the TCR CDR3. TCRdb called the multiplex PCR reads again in MiXCR, with one record for every CDR3 protein. The data hold 550,000 to 850,000 distinct CDR3 sequences, with roughly a sixth observed a single time. The source material was blood. These receptors came from a woman aged 45-59 years with Graves' hyperthyroidism that later progressed to Graves' ophthalmopathy.

The CDR3 is CASRTPLTGAQETQYF. CDR3 coding DNA: TGCGCCAGCAGAACTCCGCTAACGGGGGCTCAAGAGACCCAGTACTTC. The chain carries TRBV10-1 and TRBJ2-5; perhaps D is TRBD1 or TRBD2 (6 bases each). The V gene's germline CDR1 is WNHNN and CDR2 SYGVQD (reference sequence). This CDR3 region has 16 residues. With 6 bases removed from V and 2 bases from J, the gap between germline ends came to 19 bases.

This clonotype was observed many times. This chain joins TRBV3-1 and TRBJ1-1; the D is unclear. The CDR3 has 13 residues. The germline CDR1 and CDR2 sequences are LGHDT and YNNKEL (reference sequence). Trimming removed 3 bases at V and 7 bases at J, with 12 bases between. For the CDR3, the DNA is TGTGCCAGCAGCCAGAGTAGGTCGGGTGAAGCTTTCTTT. Translation: CASSQSRSGEAFF.

The genes are TRBV20-1 and TRBJ2-5, with 7 bases aligning to TRBD2. The CDR3 spans 13 residues. J lost 5 bases, V lost 0 bases, and 3 bases had no gene match. Germline CDR1 reads DFQATT; CDR2 reads SNEGSKA (reference sequence). As DNA, the CDR3 is TGCAGTGCTAGAGATGCGGGGGACGAGACCCAGTACTTC. This encodes CSARDAGDETQYF.